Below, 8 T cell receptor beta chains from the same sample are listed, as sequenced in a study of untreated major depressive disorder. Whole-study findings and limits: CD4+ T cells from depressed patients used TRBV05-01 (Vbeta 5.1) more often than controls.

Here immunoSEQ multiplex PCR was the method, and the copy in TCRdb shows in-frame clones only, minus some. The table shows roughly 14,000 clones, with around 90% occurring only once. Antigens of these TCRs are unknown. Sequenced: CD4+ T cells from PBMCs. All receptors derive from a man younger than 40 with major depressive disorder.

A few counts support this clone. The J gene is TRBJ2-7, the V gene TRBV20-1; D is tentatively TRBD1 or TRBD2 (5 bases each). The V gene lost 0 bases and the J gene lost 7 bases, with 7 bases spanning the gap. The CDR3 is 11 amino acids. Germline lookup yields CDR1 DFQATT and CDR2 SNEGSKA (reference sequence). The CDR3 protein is CSARDWGEQYF. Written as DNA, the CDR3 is TGCAGTGCTAGAGATTGGGGGGAGCAGTACTTC.

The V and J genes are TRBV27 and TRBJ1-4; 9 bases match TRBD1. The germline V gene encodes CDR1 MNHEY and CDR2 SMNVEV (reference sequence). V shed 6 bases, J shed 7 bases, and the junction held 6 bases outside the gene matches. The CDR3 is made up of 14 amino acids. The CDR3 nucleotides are TGTGCCAGCAGCCGCGACAGGGGGGTTGAAAAACTGTTTTTT. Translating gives CASSRDRGVEKLFF.

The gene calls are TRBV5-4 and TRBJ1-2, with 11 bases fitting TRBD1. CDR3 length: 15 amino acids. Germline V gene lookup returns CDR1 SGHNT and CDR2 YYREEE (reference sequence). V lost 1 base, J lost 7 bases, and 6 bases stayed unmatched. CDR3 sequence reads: CASSLRGQGAFGYTF. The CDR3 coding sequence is TGTGCCAGCAGCTTGAGAGGACAGGGGGCTTTTGGCTACACCTTC.

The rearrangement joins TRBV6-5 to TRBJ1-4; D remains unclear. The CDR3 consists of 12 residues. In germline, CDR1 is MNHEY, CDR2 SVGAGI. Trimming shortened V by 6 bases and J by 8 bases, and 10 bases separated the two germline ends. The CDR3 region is CASSLGREKLFF. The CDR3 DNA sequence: TGTGCCAGCAGCCTGGGGAGAGAAAAACTGTTTTTT.

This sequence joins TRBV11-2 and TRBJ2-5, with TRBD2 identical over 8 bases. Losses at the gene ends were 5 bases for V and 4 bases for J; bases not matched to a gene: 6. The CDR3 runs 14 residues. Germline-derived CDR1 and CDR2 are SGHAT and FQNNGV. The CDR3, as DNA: TGTGCCAGCAGCCGCGGGGGGAAGGGAGAGACCCAGTACTTC. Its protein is CASSRGGKGETQYF.

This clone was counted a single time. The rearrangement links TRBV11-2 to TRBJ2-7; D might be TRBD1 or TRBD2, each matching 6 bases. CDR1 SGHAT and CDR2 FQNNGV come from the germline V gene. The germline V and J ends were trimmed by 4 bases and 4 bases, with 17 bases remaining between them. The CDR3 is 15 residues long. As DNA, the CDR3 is TGTGCCAGCAGCTCCGGGGGCACAGGTGGTTACGAGCAGTACTTC. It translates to CASSSGGTGGYEQYF. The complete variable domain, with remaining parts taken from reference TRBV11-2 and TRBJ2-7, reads EAGVAQSPRYKIIEKRQSVAFWCNPISGHATLYWYQQILGQGPKLLIQFQNNGVVDDSQLPKDRFSAERLKGVDSTLKIQPAKLEDSAVYLCASSSGGTGGYEQYFGPGTRLTVT.

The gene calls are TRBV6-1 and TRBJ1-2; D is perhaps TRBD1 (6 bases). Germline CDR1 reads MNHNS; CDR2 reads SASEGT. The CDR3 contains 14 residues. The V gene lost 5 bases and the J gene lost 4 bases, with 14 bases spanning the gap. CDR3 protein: CASSPPQGSYGYTF. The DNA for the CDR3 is TGTGCCAGCAGTCCTCCACAGGGATCCTATGGCTACACCTTC.

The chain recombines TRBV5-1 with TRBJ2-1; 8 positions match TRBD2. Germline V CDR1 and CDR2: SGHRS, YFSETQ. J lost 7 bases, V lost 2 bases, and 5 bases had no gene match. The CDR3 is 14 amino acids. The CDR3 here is CASSFSGEWNEQFF. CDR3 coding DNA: TGCGCCAGCAGCTTTAGCGGGGAGTGGAATGAGCAGTTCTTC.